The T cell receptor beta chain under discussion was sequenced for a study of Ad26.COV2.S vaccination and SARS-CoV-2 variants. Looking at the study overall: Intramuscular Ad26.COV2.S doses were given once or twice, 56 days apart.

V was shortened by 4 bases and J by 3 bases, with 10 bases between the two germline ends. This CDR3 comprises 14 residues. CDR1 and CDR2 from the germline V gene are KGHDR and SFDVKD. This table comes from immunoSEQ multiplex PCR, and its TCRdb copy is limited to in-frame clones, with some not included. The table has about 350,000 clones, more than 75% seen once. Regarding treatment: approximately 18 received Ad26.COV2.S at low or high dose, single or two shots; roughly five received placebo; per-sample allocation not given. Samples were taken on day 63 after the first vaccine or placebo injection. The donor's status was that of an adult aged 18-55 years in Boston. Expression of Wuhan-strain SARS-CoV-2 spike came from the Ad26 vector that formed the vaccine.

The rearrangement uses TRBV24-1 and TRBJ2-3; D remains ambiguous. Sequenced material: peripheral blood, taken in a trial of Ad26.COV2.S vaccine versus placebo. The clonotype was recovered from a person aged 18-65 years who received the Ad26.COV2.S COVID-19 vaccine or a placebo. The CDR3 protein is CATSDYFGTDTQYF. CDR3 bases: TGTGCCACCAGTGACTACTTCGGGACAGATACGCAGTATTTT.